This TCR beta chain came from a study of response to subunit inactivated influenza vaccine. TCRdb fed the RT-PCR reads into MiXCR, producing one record per CDR3 protein. The table includes hundreds of thousands of distinct CDR3 sequences, approximately 13% detected once. Germline V gene lookup returns CDR1 DFQATT and CDR2 SNEGSKA (reference sequence). The junction had 12 bases not matched to a gene; V was cut back by 6 bases and J by 13 bases. The CDR3 is 12 amino acids. The chain uses TRBV20-1 and TRBJ1-2; 9 bases match TRBD1. The material sequenced was PBMCs from blood, taken less than 15 days before vaccination. The sequence came from a man aged 50 or older who received an inactivated influenza vaccine. The CDR3 is CSAEGRDRVATF. CDR3 bases: TGCAGTGCCGAGGGCCGGGACAGGGTCGCCACCTTC.